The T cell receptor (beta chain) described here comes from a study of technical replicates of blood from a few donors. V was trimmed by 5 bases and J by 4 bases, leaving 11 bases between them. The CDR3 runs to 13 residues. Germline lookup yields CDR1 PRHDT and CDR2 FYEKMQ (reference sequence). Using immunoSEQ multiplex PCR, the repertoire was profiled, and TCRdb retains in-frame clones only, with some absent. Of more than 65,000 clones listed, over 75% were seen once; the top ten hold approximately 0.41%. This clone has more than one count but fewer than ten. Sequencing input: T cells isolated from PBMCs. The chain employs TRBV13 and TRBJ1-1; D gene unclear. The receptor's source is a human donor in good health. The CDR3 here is CASSPWRSTEAFF. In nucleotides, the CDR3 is TGTGCCAGCAGCCCCTGGAGGAGCACTGAAGCTTTCTTT.